This T cell receptor beta chain stems from a study of blood T cell repertoires in COVID-19. Study information: There were acute and convalescent COVID-19 samples, and they came from the United States, Italy and Spain. The cDNA or gDNA used as material had been derived from T cells, B-cell-depleted T cells, or PBMCs.

The CDR3 is 15 residues long. Trimming took 6 bases from V and 0 from J, leaving 9 bases between them. CDR1 and CDR2 from the germline V gene are LNHDA and SQIVND (reference sequence). Authors' processing steps: For nucleated cells, counts were estimated from reference gene primer amplification. The repertoire was sequenced with immunoSEQ multiplex PCR; TCRdb's copy has only in-frame clones and lacks some. That table gives V, J and clone size, and the DNA gave D and trimming. Found here are fewer than 250,000 clones, roughly 88% of them singletons; the top ten hold roughly 15%. This TCR derives from a woman in her fifties or sixties with acute COVID-19. The sample comprised PBMCs or T cells enriched from blood (not recorded which). The chain links TRBV19 to TRBJ2-6; perhaps TRBD2 as D (5 bases). The CDR3 coding sequence is TGTGCCAGTAGAGGGAGCGTCTCTGGGGCCAACGTCCTGACTTTC. As protein: CASRGSVSGANVLTF.